Listed below are T cell receptor beta chains from one sample, sequenced in a study of T cell repertoires in cytomegalovirus infection. TCRdb reanalysed the reads using MiXCR and keeps one entry per CDR3 protein. Of more than 250,000 distinct CDR3 sequences in the sample, 25% were seen once. Their antigens are not known. Sample: cultured PBMCs, taken from culture after CMV antigen stimulation. The receptors come from a human donor in good health (CMV status not recorded). Some clones in this sample may be carry-over from other donors' samples. The CDR3 runs from the conserved cysteine through the conserved F or W. The D gene is left open where the match is weak.

>TRBV15|14|-|TRBJ2-7
CATSRGRDTYEQYF
>TRBV7-2|20|-|TRBJ1-6
CASSLGGWRTANFYNSPLHF
>TRBV24-1|15|TRBD1|TRBJ2-2
CATSDPGQGAGELFF
>TRBV10-3|11|-|TRBJ2-1
CAISESNEQFF
>TRBV28|13|TRBD2|TRBJ2-7
CASASGGVYEQYF
>TRBV7-2|15|-|TRBJ1-3
CASSKDASSGNTIYF
>TRBV7-6|12|-|TRBJ2-5
CASRLPMETQYF
>TRBV25-1|14|-|TRBJ1-5
CASSEVGSYQPQHF
>TRBV18|18|-|TRBJ1-5
CASSPLAPRGYNNQPQHF
>TRBV20-1|15|TRBD2|TRBJ2-7
CSARYDGGGVHEQYF
>TRBV5-5|16|-|TRBJ2-3
CASSPVDWDYPDTQYF
>TRBV27|12|-|TRBJ2-7
CASSLFGTEQYF
>TRBV7-8|17|-|TRBJ2-1
CASSSRGGLSSYNEQFF
>TRBV7-9|15|TRBD1|TRBJ1-1
CASSSQSQGASEAFF
>TRBV11-2|15|TRBD2|TRBJ2-5
CASSLSGLAVETQYF
>TRBV19|13|-|TRBJ1-1
CASSRSGIGRAFF
>TRBV13|14|TRBD1|TRBJ1-1
CASSSHRGRTEAFF
>TRBV25-1|12|-|TRBJ1-1
CASSVWNTEAFF
>TRBV28|14|-|TRBJ1-1
CASSFSGARTEAFF
>TRBV7-8|16|TRBD1|TRBJ1-1
CASSQRGQGIITEAFF
>TRBV19|19|TRBD2|TRBJ2-1
CASSIGLALAGTLPNKQFF
>TRBV12-3/TRBV12-4|15|TRBD1|TRBJ1-1
CASSLGPGGQTEAFF
>TRBV12-3/TRBV12-4|14|-|TRBJ1-5
CASSFAGLDQPQHF
>TRBV24-1|11|-|TRBJ2-1
CATSDSFGWFF
>TRBV24-1|12|-|TRBJ1-2
CATSAPVLGYTF
>TRBV9|14|-|TRBJ2-1
CASRASGGGNEQFF
>TRBV6-1|14|-|TRBJ1-3
CASTRESSGNTIYF
>TRBV7-8|13|-|TRBJ1-1
CASSRSGNTEAFF
>TRBV9|15|-|TRBJ2-4
CASSVEGIGGDIQYF
>TRBV7-2|13|-|TRBJ2-3
CASSLRAADTQYF
>TRBV4-2|15|TRBD2|TRBJ2-2
CASSQGAGVSGELFF
>TRBV7-8|15|-|TRBJ2-2
CASSFFRARGGELFF
>TRBV19|15|-|TRBJ1-1
CASSTSRVSLAEAFF
>TRBV7-4|16|TRBD2|TRBJ2-7
CASSGKREAGQYEQYF
>TRBV7-2|12|-|TRBJ2-1
CASSSRLDEQFF
>TRBV5-6|14|-|TRBJ2-7
CASSLGIRSYEQYF
>TRBV5-1|16|TRBD1|TRBJ2-3
CASSLPRQGLTDTQYF
>TRBV7-2|17|TRBD2|TRBJ2-1
CASSHSGTSGSFNEQFF
>TRBV6-1|15|-|TRBJ1-1
CASSFTQGGITEAFF
>TRBV6-2/TRBV6-3|14|TRBD2|TRBJ2-5
CASRPPVGGETQYF
>TRBV11-2|14|TRBD1|TRBJ2-5
CASSSLRGPQTQYF
>TRBV7-2|20|TRBD2|TRBJ2-1
CASSLDSGLAGVTIQDEQFF
>TRBV12-3/TRBV12-4|14|-|TRBJ2-3
CASSSRSLTDTQYF
>TRBV4-3|15|TRBD1|TRBJ2-1
CASSPDRGYGNEQFF
>TRBV25-1|13|-|TRBJ1-3
CASSVQGGDTIYF